These 24 T cell receptor beta chains share one sample of origin, sequenced in a study of a mutant IDH1 vaccine in newly diagnosed glioma (dated by TCRdb to the early 2020s). The time point label here, explained by the study, means: week 35, safety follow-up. A 20-mer mutant IDH1 peptide at 300 micrograms in Montanide made up each vaccine dose, which was injected subcutaneously together with topical imiquimod. Antigens of these TCRs are unknown. The library was obtained by the immunoSEQ multiplex PCR assay. What TCRdb holds here is the immuneACCESS table cut down to in-frame rearrangements. Part of the clones is not present; checked against another copy, under half of the missing clones reflect an unresolved V gene, and the others are unexplained. A total of 50,000 to 70,000 clones appear in this sample, 60% to 75% of them only once. 4.7% of the sample lies in the top ten. The sequencing used PBMCs, collected from a glioma patient whose treatment included an IDH1 peptide vaccine. Source of these receptors: a man aged 50 or older with glioma.

CDR3 in DNA: TGCGCCAGCTTCCCTGGGGATTTGTGGGAGACCCAGTACTTC. It encodes CASFPGDLWETQYF. The genes are TRBV5-1 and TRBJ2-5; D is unclear. Germline CDR1 and CDR2: SGHRS and YFSETQ. CDR3 length: 14 residues. Trimming removed 7 bases from V and 5 bases from J, with 18 bases in between.

The chain employs TRBV7-2 and TRBJ2-5; the D is unclear. This CDR3 region has 13 residues. Trimming left V 3 bases short and J 5 bases short, with 10 bases between. Looked up from germline, CDR1 is SGHTA and CDR2 is FQGNSA. The CDR3 region has the DNA TGTGCCAGCAGCTTGAGCCCGCGTGAGACCCAGTACTTC. It encodes CASSLSPRETQYF.

The chain uses TRBV19 and TRBJ2-1; no definite D call. Trimming removed 3 bases at V and 6 bases at J, with 12 bases between. The CDR3 has 14 residues. The germline gives CDR1 LNHDA, CDR2 SQIVND (reference sequence). CDR3 sequence (DNA): TGTGCCAGTAGTATGTCCCCGGTTGGCAATGAGCAGTTCTTC. Encoded protein: CASSMSPVGNEQFF.

This clone was found a few times. This chain connects TRBV5-1 to TRBJ1-4; D is ambiguous. The germline gives CDR1 SGHRS, CDR2 YFSETQ. CDR3 length: 15 residues. V lost 0 bases and J lost 5, with 11 bases in between. DNA for the CDR3: TGCGCCAGCAGCTTGGATGGGATCGCCAATGAAAAACTGTTTTTT. Its protein product is CASSLDGIANEKLFF. The full variable domain, with the rest looked up from reference TRBV5-1 and TRBJ1-4, is KAGVTQTPRYLIKTRGQQVTLSCSPISGHRSVSWYQQTPGQGLQFLFEYFSETQRNKGNFPGRFSGRQFSNSRSEMNVSTLELGDSALYLCASSLDGIANEKLFFGSGTQLSVL.

The CDR3 region has the DNA TGTGCCAGCAGACCGACTAGCGGTAACACAGATACGCAGTATTTT. Amino acid sequence: CASRPTSGNTDTQYF. This sequence joins TRBV6-5 and TRBJ2-3, with 9 bases identical to TRBD2. CDR1 is MNHEY and CDR2 is SVGAGI in the germline V gene. The V segment lost 6 bases and the J segment 2 bases; nucleotides outside the gene matches: 6. The CDR3 runs to 15 residues.

The chain carries TRBV29-1 and TRBJ2-5, with D perhaps matching TRBD1 (6 bases). V lost 4 bases and J lost 4, with 13 bases in between. CDR3 length equals 13 residues. CDR1 SQVTM and CDR2 ANQGSEA come from the germline V gene. Here the CDR3 DNA reads TGCAGCGTTGGCAGGGGTGGTGGAGAGACCCAGTACTTC. Amino acids: CSVGRGGGETQYF.

The chain combines TRBV6-1 with TRBJ1-4; the D gene is possibly TRBD1 (5 bases). The germline V gene encodes CDR1 MNHNS and CDR2 SASEGT. This CDR3 has 16 residues. Trimming took off 1 base at V and 0 bases at J, with 9 bases between the two ends. In DNA, the CDR3 is TGTGCCAGCAGTGAAGGGACACTGGCAACTAATGAAAAACTGTTTTTT. Translated, it gives CASSEGTLATNEKLFF.

The chain uses TRBV27 and TRBJ2-3, with 8 bases lining up with TRBD2. CDR1 is MNHEY and CDR2 is SMNVEV in the germline V gene (reference sequence). CDR3 length: 15 residues. V lost 1 base, J lost 2 bases, and 2 bases stayed unmatched. DNA of the CDR3: TGTGCCAGCAGTTTATTTAGCGGGGCCACAGATACGCAGTATTTT. As protein: CASSLFSGATDTQYF.

Ten or more counts support this clone. The gene calls are TRBV4-2 and TRBJ2-7; 8 nucleotides align to TRBD2. Germline-derived CDR1 and CDR2 are LGHNA and YNFKEQ. The ends lost 0 bases at V and 7 bases at J; junction bases unmatched: 8. The CDR3 loop spans 15 amino acids. The CDR3 DNA reads TGTGCCAGCAGCCAAGAAGGCGGGGGGTCGTATGAGCAGTACTTC. Translation gives CASSQEGGGSYEQYF.

V usage is TRBV14 and J usage is TRBJ2-7; 8 bases are shared with TRBD1. Trimming took 2 bases from V and 9 from J; bases not matched to a gene: 9. This CDR3 comprises 14 residues. CDR1 is SGHDN, CDR2 FVKESK, per germline. Here the CDR3 reads CASSQSQGAPVQYF. DNA for the CDR3: TGTGCCAGCAGCCAATCCCAGGGGGCGCCGGTGCAGTACTTC.

This sequence joins TRBV9 and TRBJ2-7; D is perhaps TRBD1 (6 bases). The CDR3 is made up of 14 amino acids. Deletions cut 3 bases from V and 2 bases from J, with 12 bases between. The germline gives CDR1 SGDLS, CDR2 YYNGEE. CDR3: CASSGGQFTYEQYF. The CDR3 nucleotides are TGTGCCAGCAGCGGAGGACAGTTCACCTACGAGCAGTACTTC.

The CDR3 coding sequence is TGTGCCAGCTCACCAAAAGGCAACGAAGCTTTCTTT. It codes for CASSPKGNEAFF. V is TRBV18 and J is TRBJ1-1, with no clear D. The germline gives CDR1 KGHSH, CDR2 LQKENI. The V gene lost 2 bases and the J gene lost 8 bases, with 9 bases spanning the gap. The length of the CDR3 is 12 residues.

V gene TRBV5-4 combines with J gene TRBJ1-2; tentatively, D is TRBD1 (5 bases). This CDR3 has 12 amino acids. V was pared by 3 bases and J by 8 bases, with 11 bases between. Looked up from germline, CDR1 is SGHNT and CDR2 is YYREEE (reference sequence). The CDR3: CASSSFGGGYTF. In DNA, the CDR3 is TGTGCCAGCAGCTCATTCGGGGGAGGCTACACCTTC.

The chain uses TRBV13 and TRBJ1-2; unclear D gene. The CDR3 is made up of 14 amino acids. Germline V gene lookup returns CDR1 PRHDT and CDR2 FYEKMQ (reference sequence). Between the trimmed V and J ends, which lost 4 bases and 13 bases, there was a span of 22 bases. CDR3 loop: CASSSRGSMSDSTF. In DNA form, the CDR3 reads TGTGCCAGCAGCTCCCGGGGTTCTATGTCGGACTCCACCTTC. The variable domain in full, with the rest retrieved from reference TRBV13 and TRBJ1-2, is AAGVIQSPRHLIKEKRETATLKCYPIPRHDTVYWYQQGPGQDPQFLISFYEKMQSDKGSIPDRFSAQQFSDYHSELNMSSLELGDSALYFCASSSRGSMSDSTFGSGTRLTVV.

In its sample, this clone was seen many times. The V and J genes are TRBV2 and TRBJ2-6; D not resolved. Trimming took off 3 bases at V and 3 bases at J, with 3 bases between the two ends. Germline CDR1 is SNHLY and CDR2 is FYNNEI. The CDR3 length is 13 residues. As DNA, the CDR3 is TGTGCCAGCAGTGATAATGGGGCCAACGTCCTGACTTTC. This codes for CASSDNGANVLTF.

V is TRBV9 and J is TRBJ1-1, with D unclear. V gave up 7 bases and J gave up 0 bases, with 10 bases separating them. CDR1 and CDR2 from the germline V gene are SGDLS and YYNGEE. CDR3 length equals 13 residues. The CDR3 region has the DNA TGTGCCAGCGGCAGAGATTTGAACACTGAAGCTTTCTTT. This sequence encodes CASGRDLNTEAFF.

V usage is TRBV7-9 and J usage is TRBJ1-5; 7 nucleotides match TRBD1. Germline assignment: CDR1 SEHNR and CDR2 FQNEAQ (reference sequence). The length of the CDR3 is 15 residues. V gave up 5 bases and J gave up 0 bases; unmatched junction bases: 4. The CDR3 DNA sequence: TGTGCCAGCAGCCGCGGACAGGATAGCAATCAGCCCCAGCATTTT. It encodes CASSRGQDSNQPQHF.

The J gene is TRBJ1-2, the V gene TRBV27, with TRBD1 as a possible D gene (6 bases). Per the germline V gene, CDR1 is MNHEY and CDR2 is SMNVEV (reference sequence). The CDR3 is 19 amino acids. V was pared by 6 bases and J by 6 bases, with 32 bases between. CDR3 bases: TGTGCCAGCAGACCCCCTCCCCGGCAGGGGATTCACCCCGATCATGGCTACACCTTC. Protein sequence: CASRPPPRQGIHPDHGYTF.

This chain uses TRBV2 with TRBJ1-1; tentative D call: TRBD1 (6 bases). Germline values: CDR1 SNHLY, CDR2 FYNNEI. The ends were cut back, 5 bases at V and 4 bases at J, with 8 bases in the middle. The CDR3 loop spans 12 amino acids. CDR3 coding DNA: TGTGCCAGCAGTACAGGGCCCACTGAAGCTTTCTTT. Its translation: CASSTGPTEAFF.

This chain joins TRBV10-3 and TRBJ1-1; D not resolved. This CDR3 spans 15 amino acids. Trimming removed 2 bases from V and 4 bases from J, with 14 bases in between. Germline CDR1 and CDR2: ENHRY and SYGVKD. CDR3 coding DNA: TGTGCCATCAGTGAGAGAGTACCCGCGTCCACTGAAGCTTTCTTT. Encoded protein: CAISERVPASTEAFF.

V and J are TRBV19 and TRBJ2-1, with no clear D. The germline gives CDR1 LNHDA, CDR2 SQIVND (reference sequence). The V and J ends lost 2 bases and 9 bases respectively, with 8 bases between them. This CDR3 region has 12 residues. The CDR3 region is CASSISRVEQFF. CDR3 nucleotide sequence: TGTGCCAGTAGTATATCTCGGGTTGAGCAGTTCTTC.

The V and J genes are TRBV9 and TRBJ2-7; D perhaps matches TRBD1 (5 bases). V lost 4 bases and J 2 bases, leaving 13 bases between the germline ends. The CDR3 length is 14 residues. Germline V lookup: CDR1 SGDLS, CDR2 YYNGEE. The CDR3 loop is CASSPYPRAYEQYF. Here the CDR3 DNA reads TGTGCCAGCAGCCCTTACCCCAGGGCCTACGAGCAGTACTTC.

The genes are TRBV6-6 and TRBJ2-1; 10 nucleotides match TRBD1. The CDR3 totals 15 residues. Germline V gene data show CDR1 as MNHNY and CDR2 as SVGAGI (reference sequence). V lost 2 bases to trimming and J lost 8 bases; unmatched junction nucleotides: 6. The CDR3 sequence is CASSYRGQGRDEQFF. The DNA of the CDR3 is TGTGCCAGCAGTTACAGGGGACAGGGGAGGGATGAGCAGTTCTTC.

This chain uses TRBV9 with TRBJ2-3; D may correspond to TRBD1 or TRBD2 (5 bases each). CDR1 is SGDLS, CDR2 YYNGEE, per germline. This CDR3 region has 14 residues. Trimming left V 5 bases short and J 5 bases short, with 15 bases between. The CDR3 reads CASRGEGRGDTQYF. Here the CDR3 DNA reads TGTGCCAGCAGAGGTGAGGGACGGGGAGATACGCAGTATTTT.